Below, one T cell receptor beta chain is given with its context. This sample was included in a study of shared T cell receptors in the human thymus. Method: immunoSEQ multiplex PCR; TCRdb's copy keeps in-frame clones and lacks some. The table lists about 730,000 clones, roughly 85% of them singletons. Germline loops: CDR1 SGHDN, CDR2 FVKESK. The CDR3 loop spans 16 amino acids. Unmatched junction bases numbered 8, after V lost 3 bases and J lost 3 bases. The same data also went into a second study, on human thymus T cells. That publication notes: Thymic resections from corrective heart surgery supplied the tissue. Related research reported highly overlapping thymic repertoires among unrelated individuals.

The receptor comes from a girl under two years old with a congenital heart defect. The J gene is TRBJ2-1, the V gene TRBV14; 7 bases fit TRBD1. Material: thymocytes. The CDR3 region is CASSQIGTVDYNEQFF. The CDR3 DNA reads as TGTGCCAGCAGCCAGATAGGGACAGTGGACTACAATGAGCAGTTCTTC.